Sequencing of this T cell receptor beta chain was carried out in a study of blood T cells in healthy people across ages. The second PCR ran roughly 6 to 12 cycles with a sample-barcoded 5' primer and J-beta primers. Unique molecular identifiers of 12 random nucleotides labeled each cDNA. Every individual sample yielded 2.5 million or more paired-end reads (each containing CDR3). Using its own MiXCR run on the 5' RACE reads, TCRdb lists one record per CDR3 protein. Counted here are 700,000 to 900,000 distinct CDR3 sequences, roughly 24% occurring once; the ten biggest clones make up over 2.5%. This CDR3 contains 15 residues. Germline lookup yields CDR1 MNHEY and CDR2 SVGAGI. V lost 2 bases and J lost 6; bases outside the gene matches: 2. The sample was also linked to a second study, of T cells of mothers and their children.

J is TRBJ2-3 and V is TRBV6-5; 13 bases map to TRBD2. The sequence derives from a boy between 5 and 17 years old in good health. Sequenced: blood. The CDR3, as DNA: TGTGCCAGCAGTTACGGACTAGCGGGGGCGGATACGCAGTATTTT. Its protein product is CASSYGLAGADTQYF.